Here is one TCR beta chain with its context. This entry belongs to a study of blood T cell repertoires in COVID-19. On the study more broadly: Acute-phase and convalescent COVID-19 samples originated in the United States, Italy and Spain.

The CDR3 runs 15 residues. Source study methods: Scientists estimated how many nucleated cells there were by amplifying reference gene primers. TCRdb keeps only in-frame clones here, not all; method: immunoSEQ multiplex PCR. The D gene and trimming were derived from the DNA, and the V and J assignments and clone size from that table. The repertoire has about 120,000 clones, approximately 87% of them found once; the top ten carry around 2.1%. The receptor's source is a woman aged 45 to 65 with acute or convalescent COVID-19. The gene calls are TRBV12-1 and TRBJ1-6; the D call TRBD1 from the table was never checked on the DNA. TRBV12-1 is a documented pseudogene. Source material: peripheral blood. The CDR3 is CASSFEQIYNSPLHF. Here the CDR3 DNA reads TGTGCCAGCAGCTTTGAACAGATATATAATTCACCCCTCCACTTT.